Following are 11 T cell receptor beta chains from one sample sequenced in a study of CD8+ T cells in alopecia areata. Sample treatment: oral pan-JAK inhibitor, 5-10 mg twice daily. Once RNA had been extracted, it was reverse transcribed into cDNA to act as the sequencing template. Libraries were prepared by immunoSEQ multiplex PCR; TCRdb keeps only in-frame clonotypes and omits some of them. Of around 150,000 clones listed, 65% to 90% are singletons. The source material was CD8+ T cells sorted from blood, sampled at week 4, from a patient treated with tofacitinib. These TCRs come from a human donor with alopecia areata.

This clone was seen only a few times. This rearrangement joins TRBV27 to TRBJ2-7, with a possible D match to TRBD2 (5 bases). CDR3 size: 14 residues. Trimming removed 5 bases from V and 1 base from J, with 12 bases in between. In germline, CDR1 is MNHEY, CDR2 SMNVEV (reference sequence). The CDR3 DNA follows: TGTGCCAGCAGTGGGCCAGGCGGGTCCTACGAGCAGTACTTC. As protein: CASSGPGGSYEQYF.

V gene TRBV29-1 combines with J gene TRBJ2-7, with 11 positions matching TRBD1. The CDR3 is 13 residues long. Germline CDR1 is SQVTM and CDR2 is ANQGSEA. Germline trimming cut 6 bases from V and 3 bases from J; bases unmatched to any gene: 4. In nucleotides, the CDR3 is TGCAGCGTCCGGACAGGGGGCTTCTACGAGCAGTACTTC. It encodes CSVRTGGFYEQYF.

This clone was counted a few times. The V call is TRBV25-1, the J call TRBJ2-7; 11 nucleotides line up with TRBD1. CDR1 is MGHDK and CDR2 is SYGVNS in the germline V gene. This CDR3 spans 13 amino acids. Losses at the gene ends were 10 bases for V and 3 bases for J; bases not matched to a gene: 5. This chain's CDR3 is CATGGQGGYEQYF. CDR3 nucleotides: TGTGCCACCGGGGGACAGGGGGGCTACGAGCAGTACTTC.

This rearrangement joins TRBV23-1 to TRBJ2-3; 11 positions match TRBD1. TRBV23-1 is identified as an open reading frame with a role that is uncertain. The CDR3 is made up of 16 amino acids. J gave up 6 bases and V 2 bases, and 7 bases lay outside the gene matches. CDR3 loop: CASSQQGQGVSDTQYF. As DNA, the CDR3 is TGCGCCAGCAGTCAACAGGGACAGGGGGTCTCGGATACGCAGTATTTT.

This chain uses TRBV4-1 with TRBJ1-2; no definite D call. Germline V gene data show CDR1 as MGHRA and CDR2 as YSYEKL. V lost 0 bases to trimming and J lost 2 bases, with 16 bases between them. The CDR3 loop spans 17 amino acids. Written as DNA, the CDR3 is TGCGCCAGCAGCCAAGATCGATTCGAGGGCGCCAACTATGGCTACACCTTC. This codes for CASSQDRFEGANYGYTF.

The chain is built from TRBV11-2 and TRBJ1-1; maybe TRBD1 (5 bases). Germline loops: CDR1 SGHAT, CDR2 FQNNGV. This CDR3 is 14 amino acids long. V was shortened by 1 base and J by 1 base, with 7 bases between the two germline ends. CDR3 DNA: TGTGCCAGCAGCTTAGGTGGACAGAACACTGAAGCTTTCTTT. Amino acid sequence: CASSLGGQNTEAFF.

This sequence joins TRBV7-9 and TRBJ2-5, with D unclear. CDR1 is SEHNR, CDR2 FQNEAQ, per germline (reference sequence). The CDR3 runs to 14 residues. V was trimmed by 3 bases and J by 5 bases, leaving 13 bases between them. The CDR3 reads CASSFLTRDETQYF. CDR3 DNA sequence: TGTGCCAGCAGCTTCTTGACGCGAGACGAGACCCAGTACTTC.

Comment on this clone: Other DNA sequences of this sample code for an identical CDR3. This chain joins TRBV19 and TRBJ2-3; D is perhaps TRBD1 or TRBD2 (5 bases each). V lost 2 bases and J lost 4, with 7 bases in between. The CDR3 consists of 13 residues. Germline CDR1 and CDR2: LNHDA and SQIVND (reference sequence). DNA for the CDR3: TGTGCCAGTAGTATAAGGGGAGCAGATACGCAGTATTTT. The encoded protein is CASSIRGADTQYF.

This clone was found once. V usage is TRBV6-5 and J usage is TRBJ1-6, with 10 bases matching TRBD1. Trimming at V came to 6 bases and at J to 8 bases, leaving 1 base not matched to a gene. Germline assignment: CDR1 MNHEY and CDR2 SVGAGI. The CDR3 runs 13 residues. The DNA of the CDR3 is TGTGCCAGCAGCGGGACAGGGGATTCACCCCTCCACTTT. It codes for CASSGTGDSPLHF.

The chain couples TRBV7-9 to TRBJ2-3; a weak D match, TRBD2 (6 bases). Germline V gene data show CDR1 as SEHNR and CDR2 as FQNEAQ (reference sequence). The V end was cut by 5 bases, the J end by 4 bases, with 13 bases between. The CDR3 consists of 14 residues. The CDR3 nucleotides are TGTGCCAGCAGCCCTGCGCGGGAAGCAGATACGCAGTATTTT. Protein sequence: CASSPAREADTQYF.

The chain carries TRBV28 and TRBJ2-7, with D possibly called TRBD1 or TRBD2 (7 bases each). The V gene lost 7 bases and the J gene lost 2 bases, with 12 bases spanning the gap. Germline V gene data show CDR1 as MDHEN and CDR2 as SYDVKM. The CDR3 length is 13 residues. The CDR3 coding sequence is TGTGCCAGCATTCCAGGGGGGGCCTACGAGCAGTACTTC. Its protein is CASIPGGAYEQYF.